This T cell receptor (beta chain) was sequenced during a study of shared clonotypes between healthy human individuals. Whole-study results and caveats: Clonotype sharing levels among donors were expected to vary with sequencing depth. Specimens sampled were limited to blood, with tissue repertoires likely differing. The diversity represented, both genetic and in exposure history, was limited by few donors.

TCRdb's copy holds only in-frame clones and misses some; the assay was immunoSEQ multiplex PCR. The sample carries around 500,000 clones, almost 80% recorded once. Regarding this clone: Its antigen is undetermined.

Germline values: CDR1 SGHDN, CDR2 FVKESK. There are 14 residues in the CDR3. The germline V and J ends were trimmed by 4 bases and 7 bases, with 16 bases remaining between them. The gene calls are TRBV14 and TRBJ1-2; TRBD1 is a possible D gene (5 bases). The TCR comes from a woman aged 40 to 50 in good health. Some clones in this sample may be carry-over from other donors' samples. The sample taken for sequencing was PBMCs. The CDR3 loop reads CASSPWGRVGGYTF. The CDR3 coding sequence is TGTGCCAGCAGCCCCTGGGGCAGGGTCGGTGGCTACACCTTC. Full variable domain (remainder filled in from reference TRBV14 and TRBJ1-2): EAGVTQFPSHSVIEKGQTVTLRCDPISGHDNLYWYRRVMGKEIKFLLHFVKESKQDESGMPNNRFLAERTGGTYSTLKVQPAELEDSGVYFCASSPWGRVGGYTFGSGTRLTVV.